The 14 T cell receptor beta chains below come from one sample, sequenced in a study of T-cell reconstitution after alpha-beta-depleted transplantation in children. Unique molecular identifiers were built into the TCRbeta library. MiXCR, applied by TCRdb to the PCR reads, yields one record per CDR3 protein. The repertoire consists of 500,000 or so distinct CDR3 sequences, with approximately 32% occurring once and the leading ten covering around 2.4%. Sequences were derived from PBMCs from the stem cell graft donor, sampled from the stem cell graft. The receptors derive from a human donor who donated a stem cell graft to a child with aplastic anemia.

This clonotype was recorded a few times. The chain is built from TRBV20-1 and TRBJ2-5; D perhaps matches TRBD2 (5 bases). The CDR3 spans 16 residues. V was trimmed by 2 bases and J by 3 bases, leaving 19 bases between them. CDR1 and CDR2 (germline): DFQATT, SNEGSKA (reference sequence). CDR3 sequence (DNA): TGCAGTGCTAGACCTCCTAGCATTTATACCGAAGAGACCCAGTACTTC. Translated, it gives CSARPPSIYTEETQYF.

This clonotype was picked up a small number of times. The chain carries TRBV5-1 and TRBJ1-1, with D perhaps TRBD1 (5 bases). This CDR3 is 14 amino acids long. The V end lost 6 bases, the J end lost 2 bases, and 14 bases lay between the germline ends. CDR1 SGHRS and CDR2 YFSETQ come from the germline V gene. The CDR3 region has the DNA TGCGCCAGCAAAAGTTCCGGGGCCAACACTGAAGCTTTCTTT. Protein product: CASKSSGANTEAFF. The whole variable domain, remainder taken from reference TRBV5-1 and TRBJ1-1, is KAGVTQTPRYLIKTRGQQVTLSCSPISGHRSVSWYQQTPGQGLQFLFEYFSETQRNKGNFPGRFSGRQFSNSRSEMNVSTLELGDSALYLCASKSSGANTEAFFGQGTRLTVV.

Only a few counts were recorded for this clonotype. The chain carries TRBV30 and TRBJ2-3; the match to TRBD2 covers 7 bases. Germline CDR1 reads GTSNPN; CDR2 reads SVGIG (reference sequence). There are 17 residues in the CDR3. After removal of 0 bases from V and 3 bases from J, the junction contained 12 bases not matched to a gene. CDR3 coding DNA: TGTGCCTGGAGTGTAAAAGTGGCGGCGGGGGTAACAGATACGCAGTATTTT. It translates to CAWSVKVAAGVTDTQYF.

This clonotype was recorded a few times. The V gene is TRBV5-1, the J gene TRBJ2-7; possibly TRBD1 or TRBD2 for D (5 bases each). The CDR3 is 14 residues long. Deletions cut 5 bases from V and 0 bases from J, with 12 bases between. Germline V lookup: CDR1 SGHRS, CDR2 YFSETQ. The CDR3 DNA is TGCGCCAGCAGGTCCGGGACGTTCTCCTACGAGCAGTACTTC. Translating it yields CASRSGTFSYEQYF.

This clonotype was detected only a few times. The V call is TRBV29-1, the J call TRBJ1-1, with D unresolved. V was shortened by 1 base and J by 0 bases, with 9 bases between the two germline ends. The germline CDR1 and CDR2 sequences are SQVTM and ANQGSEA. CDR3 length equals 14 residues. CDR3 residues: CSVEVSSMNTEAFF. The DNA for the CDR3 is TGCAGCGTTGAAGTCTCCTCAATGAACACTGAAGCTTTCTTT.

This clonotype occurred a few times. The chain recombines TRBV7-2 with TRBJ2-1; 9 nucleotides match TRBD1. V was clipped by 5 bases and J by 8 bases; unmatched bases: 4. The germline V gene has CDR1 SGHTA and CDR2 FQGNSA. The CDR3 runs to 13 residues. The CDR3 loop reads CASSVTGGDEQFF. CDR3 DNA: TGTGCCAGCAGCGTAACAGGGGGCGATGAGCAGTTCTTC.

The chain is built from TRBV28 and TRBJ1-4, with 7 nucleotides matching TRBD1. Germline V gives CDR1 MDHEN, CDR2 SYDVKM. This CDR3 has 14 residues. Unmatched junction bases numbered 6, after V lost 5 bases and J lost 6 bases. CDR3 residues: CASSPRTGYEKLFF. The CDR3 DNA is TGTGCCAGCAGTCCCCGGACAGGATATGAAAAACTGTTTTTT.

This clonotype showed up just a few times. This CDR3 reads CASSIQREIQAFNYGYTF. In nucleotides, the CDR3 is TGTGCCAGCAGTATCCAGCGGGAGATACAAGCCTTTAACTATGGCTACACCTTC. This chain joins TRBV6-2 or TRBV6-3 and TRBJ1-2; D not certain. CDR1 MNHEY and CDR2 SVGEGT come from the germline V gene. The V end lost 5 bases, the J end lost 1 base, and 23 bases lay between the germline ends. The CDR3 sequence is 18 residues long.

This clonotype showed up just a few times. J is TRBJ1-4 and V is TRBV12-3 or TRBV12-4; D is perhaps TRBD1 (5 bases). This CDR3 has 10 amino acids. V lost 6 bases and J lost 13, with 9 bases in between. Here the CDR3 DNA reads TGTGCCAGCAGGGGGGACCGACTGTTTTTT. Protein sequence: CASRGDRLFF.

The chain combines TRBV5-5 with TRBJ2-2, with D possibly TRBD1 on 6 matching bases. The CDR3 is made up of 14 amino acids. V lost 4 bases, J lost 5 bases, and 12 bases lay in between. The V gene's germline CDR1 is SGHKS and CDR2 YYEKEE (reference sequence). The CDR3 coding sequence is TGTGCCAGCAGCCGGTGGACAGTGACCGGGGAGCTGTTTTTT. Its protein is CASSRWTVTGELFF.

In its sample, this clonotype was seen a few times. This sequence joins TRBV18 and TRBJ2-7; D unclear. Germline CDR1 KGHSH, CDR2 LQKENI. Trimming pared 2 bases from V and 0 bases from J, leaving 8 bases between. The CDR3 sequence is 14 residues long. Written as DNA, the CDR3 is TGTGCCAGCTCACCAAATCCTAGCTCCTACGAGCAGTACGTC. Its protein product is CASSPNPSSYEQYV.

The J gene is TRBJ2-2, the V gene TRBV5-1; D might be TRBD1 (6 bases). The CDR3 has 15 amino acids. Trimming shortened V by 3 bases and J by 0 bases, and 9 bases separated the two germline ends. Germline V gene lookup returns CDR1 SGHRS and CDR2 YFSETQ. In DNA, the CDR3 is TGCGCCAGCAGCTGGACAGTCGCGAACACCGGGGAGCTGTTTTTT. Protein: CASSWTVANTGELFF.

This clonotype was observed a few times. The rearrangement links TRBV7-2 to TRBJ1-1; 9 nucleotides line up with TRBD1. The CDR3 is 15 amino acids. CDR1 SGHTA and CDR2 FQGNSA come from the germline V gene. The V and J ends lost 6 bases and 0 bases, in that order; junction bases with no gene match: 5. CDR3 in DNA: TGTGCCAGCAGAGTAAACAGGGGGCTGAACACTGAAGCTTTCTTT. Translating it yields CASRVNRGLNTEAFF.

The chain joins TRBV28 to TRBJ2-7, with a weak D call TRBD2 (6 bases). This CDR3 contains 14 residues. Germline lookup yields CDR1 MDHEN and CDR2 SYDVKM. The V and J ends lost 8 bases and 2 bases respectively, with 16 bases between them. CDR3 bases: TGTGCCAGCGGGGAGGCAGGCATGGCCTACGAGCAGTACTTC. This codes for CASGEAGMAYEQYF. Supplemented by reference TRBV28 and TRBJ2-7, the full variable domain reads DVKVTQSSRYLVKRTGEKVFLECVQDMDHENMFWYRQDPGLGLRLIYFSYDVKMKEKGDIPEGYSVSREKKERFSLILESASTNQTSMYLCASGEAGMAYEQYFGPGTRLTVT.